Each of the 8 T cell receptor beta chains below was sequenced from the same sample in a study of blood T cells in healthy people across ages. A second PCR of 7 to 11 cycles used a sample-barcoded 5' primer and a J-beta primer mix. TCRdb re-called the 5' RACE reads through MiXCR, storing one row per CDR3 protein. The table has hundreds of thousands of distinct CDR3 sequences, about 55% seen once. The material sequenced was blood. The receptors derive from an elderly man in good health.

The V gene is TRBV6-1, the J gene TRBJ2-4; D call uncertain. V shed 7 bases and J shed 13 bases, with 14 bases lying between them. CDR1 and CDR2 from the germline V gene are MNHNS and SASEGT. The CDR3 runs 11 residues. In nucleotides, the CDR3 is TGTGCCAGCACCCAGGCGAATAAGCAGTACTTC. This encodes CASTQANKQYF.

This clonotype showed up just once. The rearrangement links TRBV25-1 to TRBJ1-2; no clear D gene. Germline CDR1 reads MGHDK; CDR2 reads SYGVNS. V was clipped by 6 bases and J by 5 bases, with 16 bases between them. There are 14 residues in the CDR3. Written as DNA, the CDR3 is TGTGCCAGCAGCTTGGCGGCCGCTCATTATGGCTACACCTTC. Translating gives CASSLAAAHYGYTF.

This clonotype was counted between two and nine times. This chain joins TRBV7-2 and TRBJ2-3; 9 bases align to TRBD2. CDR3 length equals 15 residues. Germline V gives CDR1 SGHTA, CDR2 FQGNSA. The V gene end was trimmed by 3 bases and the J gene end by 14 bases; junction bases not matched to a gene: 15. The CDR3 coding sequence is TGTGCCAGCAGCTTTAGCGGGAGTTTGGCAAGATACGCGTATTTT. This gives the protein CASSFSGSLARYAYF.

The gene calls are TRBV10-2 and TRBJ2-3; possibly TRBD1 for D (6 bases). The CDR3 totals 16 residues. Trimming left V 6 bases short and J 0 bases short, with 16 bases between. Germline V lookup: CDR1 WSHSY, CDR2 SAAADI. CDR3 amino acids: CASSRDKALSTDTQYF. The CDR3 region has the DNA TGCGCCAGCAGCCGGGACAAAGCCCTCAGCACAGATACGCAGTATTTT.

The V call is TRBV10-2, the J call TRBJ2-5; no definite D call. V lost 4 bases and J lost 11, with 17 bases in between. Germline CDR1 reads WSHSY; CDR2 reads SAAADI. This CDR3 has 13 residues. CDR3 region: CASSASENNEQYF. The CDR3 bases are TGCGCCAGCAGTGCCTCGGAAAACAATGAGCAGTACTTC.

V and J are TRBV28 and TRBJ1-6, with TRBD1 matching 7 bases. V lost 1 base and J lost 7; bases outside the gene matches: 10. The germline V gene encodes CDR1 MDHEN and CDR2 SYDVKM. This CDR3 has 17 residues. For the CDR3, the DNA is TGTGCCAGCAGTTTATTCCAGGGGGGGATTAGGAATTCACCCCTCCACTTT. Protein sequence: CASSLFQGGIRNSPLHF.

J is TRBJ2-1 and V is TRBV15; a possible D gene is TRBD2 (6 bases). Trimming pared 3 bases from V and 0 bases from J, leaving 21 bases between. Per germline, CDR1 LNHNV and CDR2 YYDKDF (reference sequence). The CDR3 contains 19 residues. This CDR3 is CATSSDLTERVSSYNEQFF. The CDR3 DNA follows: TGTGCCACCAGCAGCGACCTAACCGAGCGGGTGAGCTCCTACAATGAGCAGTTCTTC.

The J gene is TRBJ2-1, the V gene TRBV20-1, with D maybe TRBD2 (5 bases). This CDR3 is built from 16 residues. The V gene's germline CDR1 is DFQATT and CDR2 SNEGSKA (reference sequence). V was cut by 6 bases and J by 5 bases, with 23 bases left in between. CDR3 protein: CSAHGNLASGNNEQFF. CDR3 DNA sequence: TGCAGTGCCCACGGGAACTTAGCGTCCGGGAACAATGAGCAGTTCTTC.